This TCR beta chain derives from a study of blood T cell repertoires in COVID-19. Study-wide context: Samples came from the United States, Italy and Spain, spanning acute and convalescent COVID-19. Nucleic acid was either cDNA or gDNA, and it came from T cells, B-cell-depleted T cells, or PBMCs.

Original processing methods: Researchers report that nucleated cell counts were estimated from reference gene primer amplification. This table comes from immunoSEQ multiplex PCR, and its TCRdb copy is limited to in-frame clones, with some not included. The DNA gave D and trimming, while V, J and clone size come from that table. In the table there are 360,000 or so clones, about 90% of which are singletons. This clone was detected only once. For recovered donors of Cohort 3, there were two negative PCRs, clearance, or symptom resolution. The receptor was derived from a woman under 40 who had recovered from COVID-19. Sequencing used PBMCs or T cells enriched from blood (not recorded which).

CDR3 nucleotides: TGTGCCAGCAGCTTAGTTGGAGGTGGCGGCTACACCTTC. The encoded protein is CASSLVGGGGYTF. The V call is TRBV11-2, the J call TRBJ1-2; D gene ambiguous. Per germline, CDR1 SGHAT and CDR2 FQNNGV. The CDR3 runs to 13 residues. Trimming pared 1 base from V and 8 bases from J, leaving 11 bases between.